The sequence of this TCR beta chain was determined in a study of T cells in Graves' hyperthyroidism and ophthalmopathy. Study-wide points: Progression to ophthalmopathy was predicted a median of 6.5 months early. A model of 13 V-J pairs discriminated ophthalmopathy from stable hyperthyroidism.

For the diagnoses, clinical symptoms, serum thyroxine and TRAb, thyroid ultrasound and orbital computed tomography were used. In regard to this clonotype: The antigen is unknown.

TCR beta CDR3 sequences were amplified from RNA transcripts. An initial round of RT-PCR targeting the TCR CDR3 relied on the HTBI primer set. TCRdb processed the multiplex PCR reads anew with MiXCR; each CDR3 protein has one entry. The table has 550,000 to 800,000 distinct CDR3 sequences, 16% seen once. V was pared by 0 bases and J by 4 bases, with 13 bases between. There are 16 residues in the CDR3. Germline V lookup: CDR1 WSHSY, CDR2 SAAADI. The rearrangement uses TRBV10-2 and TRBJ2-1; no firm D call. Sequenced sample: blood. This receptor was taken from a man in his late teens or twenties with Graves' hyperthyroidism. The CDR3 reads CASSESSSALYNEQFF. The CDR3 DNA sequence: TGCGCCAGCAGTGAGTCGTCCAGCGCCCTTTACAATGAGCAGTTCTTC.